This T cell receptor (beta chain) was captured by sequencing in a study of shared clonotypes between healthy human individuals. The assay was immunoSEQ multiplex PCR, and TCRdb's table has in-frame clones only and misses some. Among 2.3 million or so clones listed, roughly 93% were seen once. Looked up from germline, CDR1 is MGHRA and CDR2 is YSYEKL. CDR3 length: 12 residues. V shed 1 base and J shed 5 bases, with 5 bases lying between them. Input material: naive CD4+ T cells from PBMCs. Subset meaning: CD45RA+ positively selected. The TCR was taken from a man younger than 35 in good health. Some clones in this sample may be carry-over from other donors' samples. The chain carries TRBV4-1 and TRBJ1-2; D perhaps matches TRBD1 (5 bases). CDR3 region: CASSQAGYGYTF. The CDR3 bases are TGCGCCAGCAGCCAAGCAGGGTATGGCTACACCTTC.